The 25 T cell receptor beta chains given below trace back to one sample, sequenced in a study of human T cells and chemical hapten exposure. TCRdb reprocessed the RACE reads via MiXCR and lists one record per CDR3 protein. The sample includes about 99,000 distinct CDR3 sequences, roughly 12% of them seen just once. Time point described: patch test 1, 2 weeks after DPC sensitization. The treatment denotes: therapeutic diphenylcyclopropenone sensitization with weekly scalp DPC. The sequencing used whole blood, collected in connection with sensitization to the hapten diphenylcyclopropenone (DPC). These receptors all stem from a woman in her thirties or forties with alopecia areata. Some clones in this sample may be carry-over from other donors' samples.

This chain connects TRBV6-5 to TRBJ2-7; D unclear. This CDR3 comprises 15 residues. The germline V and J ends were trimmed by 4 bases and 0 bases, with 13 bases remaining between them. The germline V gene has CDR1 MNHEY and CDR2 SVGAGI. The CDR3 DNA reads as TGTGCCAGCAGTTCGCGCCCATCCAGCTCCTACGAGCAGTACTTC. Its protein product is CASSSRPSSSYEQYF.

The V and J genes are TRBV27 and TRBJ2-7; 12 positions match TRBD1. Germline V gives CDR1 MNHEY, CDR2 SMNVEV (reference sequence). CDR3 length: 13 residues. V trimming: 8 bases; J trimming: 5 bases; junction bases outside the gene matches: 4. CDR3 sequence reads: CASAGTGGDEQYF. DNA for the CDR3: TGTGCCAGCGCGGGGACAGGGGGCGACGAGCAGTACTTC.

The CDR3 DNA reads TGTGCCAGCAGTGCCACGAACACCGGGGAGCTGTTTTTT. Residues: CASSATNTGELFF. This chain uses TRBV6-5 with TRBJ2-2; D is uncertain. Trimming shortened V by 5 bases and J by 0 bases, and 4 bases separated the two germline ends. The CDR3 consists of 13 residues. CDR1 and CDR2 from the germline V gene are MNHEY and SVGAGI.

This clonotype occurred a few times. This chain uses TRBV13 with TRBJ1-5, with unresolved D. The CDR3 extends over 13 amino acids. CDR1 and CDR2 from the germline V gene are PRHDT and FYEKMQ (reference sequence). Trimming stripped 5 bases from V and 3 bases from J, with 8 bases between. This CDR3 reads CASSQRPNQPQHF. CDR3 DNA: TGTGCCAGCAGCCAAAGGCCCAATCAGCCCCAGCATTTT. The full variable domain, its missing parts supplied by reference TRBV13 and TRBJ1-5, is AAGVIQSPRHLIKEKRETATLKCYPIPRHDTVYWYQQGPGQDPQFLISFYEKMQSDKGSIPDRFSAQQFSDYHSELNMSSLELGDSALYFCASSQRPNQPQHFGDGTRLSIL.

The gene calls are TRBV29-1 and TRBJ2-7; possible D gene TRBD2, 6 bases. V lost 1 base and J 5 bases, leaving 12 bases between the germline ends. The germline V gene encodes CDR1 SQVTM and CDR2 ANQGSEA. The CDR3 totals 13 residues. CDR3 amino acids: CSVEGEAGNEQYF. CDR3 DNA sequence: TGCAGCGTTGAAGGGGAGGCAGGGAACGAGCAGTACTTC.

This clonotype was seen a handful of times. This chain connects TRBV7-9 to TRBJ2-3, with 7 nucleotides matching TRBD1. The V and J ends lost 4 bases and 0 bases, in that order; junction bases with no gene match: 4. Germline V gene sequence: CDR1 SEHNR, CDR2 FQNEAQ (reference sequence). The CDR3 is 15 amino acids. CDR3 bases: TGTGCCAGCAGCTCAGACAGGGCAAGCACAGATACGCAGTATTTT. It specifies CASSSDRASTDTQYF.

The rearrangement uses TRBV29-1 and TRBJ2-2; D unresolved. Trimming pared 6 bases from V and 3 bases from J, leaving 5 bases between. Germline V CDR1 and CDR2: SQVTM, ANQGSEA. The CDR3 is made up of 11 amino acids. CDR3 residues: CSVRDTGELFF. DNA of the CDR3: TGCAGCGTCCGGGACACCGGGGAGCTGTTTTTT.

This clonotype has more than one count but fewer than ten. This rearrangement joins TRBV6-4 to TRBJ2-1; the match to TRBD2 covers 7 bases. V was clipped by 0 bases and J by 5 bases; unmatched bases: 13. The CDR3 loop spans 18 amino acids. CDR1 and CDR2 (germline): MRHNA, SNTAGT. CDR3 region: CASSDSISYSGLDNEQFF. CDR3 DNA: TGTGCCAGCAGTGACTCGATTTCTTATAGCGGACTAGACAATGAGCAGTTCTTC.

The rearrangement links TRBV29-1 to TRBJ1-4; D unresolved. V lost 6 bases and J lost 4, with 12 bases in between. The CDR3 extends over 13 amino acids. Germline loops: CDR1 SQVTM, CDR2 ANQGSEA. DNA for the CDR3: TGCAGCGTCAGTCCCCAGGTTAATGAAAAACTGTTTTTT. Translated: CSVSPQVNEKLFF.

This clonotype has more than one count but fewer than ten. For the CDR3, the DNA is TGTGCCAGCAGTAACAGGGAACTCTTGATCGGGGCCAACGTCCTGACTTTC. Its translation: CASSNRELLIGANVLTF. The chain joins TRBV6-1 to TRBJ2-6; D might be TRBD1 (6 bases). Germline V gene lookup returns CDR1 MNHNS and CDR2 SASEGT. Trimming removed 5 bases at V and 4 bases at J, with 18 bases between. The CDR3 loop spans 17 amino acids.

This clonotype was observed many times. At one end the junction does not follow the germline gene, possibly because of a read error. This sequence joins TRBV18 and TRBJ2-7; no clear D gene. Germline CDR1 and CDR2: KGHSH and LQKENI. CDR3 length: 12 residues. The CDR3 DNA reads TGCGCCAGCAGCCCCAGCTCCTACGAGCAGTACTTC. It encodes CASSPSSYEQYF.

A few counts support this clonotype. The CDR3 DNA reads as TGCAGCGCCGCTCTCTCCCAGGGGACTAGCACAGATACGCAGTATTTT. Protein product: CSAALSQGTSTDTQYF. The chain combines TRBV29-1 with TRBJ2-3; D is perhaps TRBD1 or TRBD2 (6 bases each). This CDR3 is built from 16 residues. Trimming took 7 bases from V and 0 from J, leaving 20 bases between them. In germline, CDR1 is SQVTM, CDR2 ANQGSEA.

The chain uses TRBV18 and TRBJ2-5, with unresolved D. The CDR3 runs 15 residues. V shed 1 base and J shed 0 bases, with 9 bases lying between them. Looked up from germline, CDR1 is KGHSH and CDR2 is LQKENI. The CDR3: CASSPQGGDQETQYF. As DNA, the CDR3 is TGTGCCAGCTCACCACAGGGCGGAGACCAAGAGACCCAGTACTTC.

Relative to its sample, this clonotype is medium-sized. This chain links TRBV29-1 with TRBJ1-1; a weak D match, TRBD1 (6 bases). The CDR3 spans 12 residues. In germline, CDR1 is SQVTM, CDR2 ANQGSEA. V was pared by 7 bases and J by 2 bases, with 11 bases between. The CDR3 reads CSAGQFNTEAFF. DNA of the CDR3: TGCAGCGCAGGACAGTTTAACACTGAAGCTTTCTTT.

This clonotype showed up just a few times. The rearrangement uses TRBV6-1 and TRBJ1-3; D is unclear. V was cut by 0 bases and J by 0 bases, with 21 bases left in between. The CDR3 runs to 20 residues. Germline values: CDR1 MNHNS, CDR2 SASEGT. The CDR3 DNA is TGTGCCAGCAGTGAAGCGCCGACTTCCAGAACCTTGAGCTCTGGAAACACCATATATTTT. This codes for CASSEAPTSRTLSSGNTIYF.

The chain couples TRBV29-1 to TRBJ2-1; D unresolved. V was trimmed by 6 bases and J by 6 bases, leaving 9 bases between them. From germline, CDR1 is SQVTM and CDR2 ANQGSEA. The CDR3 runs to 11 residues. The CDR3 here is CSVTILNEQFF. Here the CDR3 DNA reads TGCAGCGTGACAATCCTCAATGAGCAGTTCTTC.

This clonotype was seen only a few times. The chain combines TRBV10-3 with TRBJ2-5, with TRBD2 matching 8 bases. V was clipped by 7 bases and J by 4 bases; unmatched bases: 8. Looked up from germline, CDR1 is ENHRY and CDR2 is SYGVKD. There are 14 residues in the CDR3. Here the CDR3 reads CAIKAGLAGETQYF. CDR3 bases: TGTGCCATCAAGGCAGGGCTAGCGGGAGAGACCCAGTACTTC.

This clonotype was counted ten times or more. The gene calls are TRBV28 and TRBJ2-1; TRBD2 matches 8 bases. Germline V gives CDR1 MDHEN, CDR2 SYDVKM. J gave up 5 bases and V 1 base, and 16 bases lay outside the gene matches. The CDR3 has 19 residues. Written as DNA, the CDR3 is TGTGCCAGCAGTTTATCTGGGGGACTAGGTACCTTATCCGACAATGAGCAGTTCTTC. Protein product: CASSLSGGLGTLSDNEQFF.

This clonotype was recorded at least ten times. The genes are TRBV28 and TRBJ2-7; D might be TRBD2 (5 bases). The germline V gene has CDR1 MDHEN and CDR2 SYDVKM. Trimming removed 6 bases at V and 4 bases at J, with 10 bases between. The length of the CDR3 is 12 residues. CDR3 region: CASSQSGYEQYF. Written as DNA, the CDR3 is TGTGCCAGCAGCCAAAGCGGATACGAGCAGTACTTC. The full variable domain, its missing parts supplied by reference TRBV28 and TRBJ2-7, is DVKVTQSSRYLVKRTGEKVFLECVQDMDHENMFWYRQDPGLGLRLIYFSYDVKMKEKGDIPEGYSVSREKKERFSLILESASTNQTSMYLCASSQSGYEQYFGPGTRLTVT.

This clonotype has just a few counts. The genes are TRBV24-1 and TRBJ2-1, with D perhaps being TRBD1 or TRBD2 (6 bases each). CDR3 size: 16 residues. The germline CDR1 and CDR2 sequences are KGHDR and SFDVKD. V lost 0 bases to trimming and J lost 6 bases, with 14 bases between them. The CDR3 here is CATSDLQFGGGNEQFF. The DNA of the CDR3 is TGTGCCACCAGTGATTTGCAATTTGGAGGGGGCAATGAGCAGTTCTTC.

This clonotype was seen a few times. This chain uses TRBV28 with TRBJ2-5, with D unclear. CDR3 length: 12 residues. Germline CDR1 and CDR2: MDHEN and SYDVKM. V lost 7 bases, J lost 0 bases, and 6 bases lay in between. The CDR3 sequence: CASNLDQETQYF. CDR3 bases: TGTGCCAGCAACCTGGACCAAGAGACCCAGTACTTC.

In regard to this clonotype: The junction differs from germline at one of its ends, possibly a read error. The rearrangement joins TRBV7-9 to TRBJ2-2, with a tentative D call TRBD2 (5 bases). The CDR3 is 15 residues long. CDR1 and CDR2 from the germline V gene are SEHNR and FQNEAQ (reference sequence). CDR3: CAGSLGRGNTGELFF. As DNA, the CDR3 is TGTGCCGGCAGCTTAGGCCGGGGGAACACCGGGGAGCTGTTTTTT. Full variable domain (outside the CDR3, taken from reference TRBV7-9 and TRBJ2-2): DTGVSQNPRHKITKRGQNVTFRCDPISEHNRLYWYRQTLGQGPEFLTYFQNEAQLEKSRLLSDRFSAERPKGSFSTLEIQRTEQGDSAMYLCAGSLGRGNTGELFFGEGSRLTVL.

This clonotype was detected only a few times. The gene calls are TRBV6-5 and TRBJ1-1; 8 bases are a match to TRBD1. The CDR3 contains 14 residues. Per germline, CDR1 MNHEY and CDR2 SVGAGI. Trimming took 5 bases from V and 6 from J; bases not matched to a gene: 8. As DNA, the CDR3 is TGTGCCAGCAGTCAGGGGGCGCTCTGGTCTGAAGCTTTCTTT. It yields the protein CASSQGALWSEAFF.

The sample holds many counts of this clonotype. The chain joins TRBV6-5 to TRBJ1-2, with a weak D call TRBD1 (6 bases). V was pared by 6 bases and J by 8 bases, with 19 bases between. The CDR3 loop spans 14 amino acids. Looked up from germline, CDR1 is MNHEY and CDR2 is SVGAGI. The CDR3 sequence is CASSTDRPPKGYTF. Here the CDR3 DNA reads TGTGCCAGCAGCACTGACAGGCCTCCCAAAGGCTACACCTTC.

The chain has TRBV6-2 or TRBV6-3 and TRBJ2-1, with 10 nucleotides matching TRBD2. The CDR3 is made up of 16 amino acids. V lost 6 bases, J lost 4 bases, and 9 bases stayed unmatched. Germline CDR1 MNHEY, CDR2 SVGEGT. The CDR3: CASRPDPSGGYNEQFF. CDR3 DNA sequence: TGTGCCAGCAGACCCGATCCTAGCGGGGGATACAATGAGCAGTTCTTC.